This TCR beta chain was sequenced for a study of blood T cell repertoires in COVID-19. Germline loops: CDR1 KGHSH, CDR2 LQKENI. The CDR3 has 13 amino acids. V lost 2 bases, J lost 6 bases, and 7 bases lay in between. In the authors' workflow: Scientists estimated how many nucleated cells there were by amplifying reference gene primers. The method was immunoSEQ multiplex PCR; TCRdb's version includes in-frame clones alone and lacks a portion of them. V, J and clone size reflect that table, while D and trimming were determined from the DNA. The table lists 150,000 to 180,000 clones, roughly 80% of them singletons, with about 7.2% in the top ten.

The material sequenced was PBMCs or T cells enriched from blood (not recorded which). The sequence was collected from a man aged 50-59 years who had recovered from COVID-19. The chain has TRBV18 and TRBJ2-2, with D unresolved. The CDR3 here is CASSPGRAGELFF. In DNA, the CDR3 is TGTGCCAGCTCACCAGGGCGCGCCGGGGAGCTGTTTTTT.